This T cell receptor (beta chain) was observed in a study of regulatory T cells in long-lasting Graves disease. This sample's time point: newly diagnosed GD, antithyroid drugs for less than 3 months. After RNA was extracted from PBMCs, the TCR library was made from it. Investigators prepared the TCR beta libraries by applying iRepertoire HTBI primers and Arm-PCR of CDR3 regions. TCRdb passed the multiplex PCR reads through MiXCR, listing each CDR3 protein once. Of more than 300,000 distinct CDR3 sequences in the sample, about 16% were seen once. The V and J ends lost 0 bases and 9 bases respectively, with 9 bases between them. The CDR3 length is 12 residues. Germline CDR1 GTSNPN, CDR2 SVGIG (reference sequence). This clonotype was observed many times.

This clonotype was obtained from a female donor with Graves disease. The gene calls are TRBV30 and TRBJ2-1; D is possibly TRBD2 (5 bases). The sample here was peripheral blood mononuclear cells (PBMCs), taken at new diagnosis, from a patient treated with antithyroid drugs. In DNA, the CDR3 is TGTGCCTGGAGTGTGGCGGCGGGTGAGCAGTTCTTC. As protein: CAWSVAAGEQFF.